Listed below are T cell receptor beta chains from one sample, sequenced in a study of cytomegalovirus exposure and HLA in healthy donors. Sequencing used immunoSEQ multiplex PCR; TCRdb keeps in-frame clones, though not all of them. The sample lists over 150,000 clones, approximately 86% seen once, with around 22% in the top ten. Sequencing used PBMCs. All receptors come from a man aged 18 to 30 in good health and CMV-seropositive. Each CDR3 is given with its conserved first and last residue.

v_call,j_call,cdr3_aa
TRBV4-2,TRBJ2-3,CASSQDPGGTQYF
TRBV19,TRBJ1-1,CASSSVSGAEAFF
TRBV5-4,TRBJ1-2,CASSLRGQGNYGYTF
TRBV27,TRBJ2-3,CASSVAGALPDTQYF
TRBV5-1,TRBJ2-2,CASRGRTGGTGELFF
TRBV19,TRBJ1-4,CASSMGGVVEKLFF
TRBV19,TRBJ1-1,CASSIQRGTEAFF
TRBV27,TRBJ2-5,CASSLGQGDGWDQETQYF
TRBV4-2,TRBJ2-7,CASSQVYDSSYEQYF
TRBV19,TRBJ2-2,CASSSQAHGRGTGELFF
TRBV6-5,TRBJ1-5,CASSYPTASNQPQHF
TRBV7-3,TRBJ2-3,CASSVDRGADTQYF
TRBV7-6,TRBJ2-7,CASSLGRSYEQYF
TRBV7-9,TRBJ2-7,CASSLALAETYEQYF
TRBV19,TRBJ2-4,CASSIATLGQNIQYF
TRBV27,TRBJ1-2,CASSFTGQTTYGYTF
TRBV5-1,TRBJ2-7,CASSLDASLLYEQYF
TRBV10-3,TRBJ2-1,CAISDPGQGYNEQFF
TRBV5-1,TRBJ1-2,CASSSDYAYGYTF
TRBV7-2,TRBJ2-1,CASSLRTGGGFF
TRBV7-2,TRBJ2-4,CASSIWTALVPKNIQYF
TRBV2,TRBJ1-1,CASSAQGMNTEAFF
TRBV15,TRBJ2-3,CATSRSGDSGGTDTQYF
TRBV25-1,TRBJ2-2,CASSDAGRGGELFF
TRBV9,TRBJ1-2,CASSVAGTGNGYTF
TRBV4-2,TRBJ2-3,CASSQVGTSADTQYF
TRBV13,TRBJ1-1,CASSPGGPRERNTEAFF
TRBV6-6,TRBJ2-3,CASSLRTDTQYF
TRBV19,TRBJ2-7,CASSIVGGAEQYF
TRBV30,TRBJ1-5,CAWSVGGQPQHF
TRBV9,TRBJ2-3,CASSVGDRDLDTQYF
TRBV5-6,TRBJ2-1,CASSFGQGISNEQFF
TRBV29-1,TRBJ1-1,CSALTLGNTEAFF
TRBV11-2,TRBJ1-2,CASSFRRGTTQLGGYTF
TRBV19,TRBJ1-2,CASRPGPGGLYGYTF
TRBV7-2,TRBJ1-2,CASSLRQGGVYGYTF
TRBV11-3,TRBJ2-3,CASSLRSVPGGDTQYF
TRBV9,TRBJ2-7,CASSPARGGGAYEQYF
TRBV4-1,TRBJ2-2,CASNTGNTGELFF
TRBV7-8,TRBJ2-1,CASSLVGGGPYNEQFF
TRBV11-1,TRBJ2-7,CASSLVPTGTVEQYF
TRBV5-1,TRBJ1-1,CASRGQMNTEAFF
TRBV6-5,TRBJ2-7,CASSSTDYYEQYF
TRBV11-2,TRBJ1-1,CASSLRGGAEAFF
TRBV9,TRBJ2-1,CASSGPGTGTLLQFF
TRBV27,TRBJ1-2,CASSFAGTGGYTF